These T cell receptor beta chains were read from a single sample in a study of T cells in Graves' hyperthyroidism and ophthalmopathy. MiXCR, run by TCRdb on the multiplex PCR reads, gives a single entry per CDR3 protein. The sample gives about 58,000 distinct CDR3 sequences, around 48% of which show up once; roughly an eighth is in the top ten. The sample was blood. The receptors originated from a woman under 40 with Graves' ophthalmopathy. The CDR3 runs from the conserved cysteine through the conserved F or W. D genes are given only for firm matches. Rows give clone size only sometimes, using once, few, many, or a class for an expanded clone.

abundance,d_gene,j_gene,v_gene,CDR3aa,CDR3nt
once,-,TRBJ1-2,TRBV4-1,CASSQEQEDPNYGYTF,TGTGCCAGCAGCCAAGAACAGGAGGATCCTAACTATGGCTACACCTTC
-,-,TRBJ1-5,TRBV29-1,CSVEGWGPSYNQPQHF,TGCAGCGTTGAAGGTTGGGGGCCCTCCTACAATCAGCCCCAGCATTTT
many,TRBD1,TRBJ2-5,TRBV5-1,CASSLVGQGREETQYF,TGCGCCAGCAGCTTGGTTGGACAGGGTCGGGAAGAGACCCAGTACTTC
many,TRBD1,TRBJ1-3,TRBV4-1,CASSQGTGAGNTIYF,TGCGCCAGCAGCCAAGGCACAGGGGCTGGAAACACCATATATTTT
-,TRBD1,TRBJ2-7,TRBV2,CATSPWQGQGTHEQYF,TGTGCCACGTCCCCTTGGCAGGGACAGGGGACTCACGAGCAGTACTTC
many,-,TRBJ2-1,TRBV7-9,CASSLGGSYNEQFF,TGTGCCAGCAGCTTAGGGGGCTCCTACAATGAGCAGTTCTTC
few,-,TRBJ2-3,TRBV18,CASSPAKADTQYF,TGTGCCAGCTCACCTGCTAAAGCAGATACGCAGTATTTT
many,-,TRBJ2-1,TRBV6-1,CASSGLTREQFF,TGTGCCAGCAGTGGATTGACCCGCGAGCAGTTCTTC
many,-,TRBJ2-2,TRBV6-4,CASSEMGGDTGELFF,TGTGCCAGCAGTGAAATGGGAGGAGACACCGGGGAGCTGTTTTTT
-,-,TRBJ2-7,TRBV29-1,CSVSSYEQYF,TGCAGCGTTAGTAGCTACGAGCAGTACTTC
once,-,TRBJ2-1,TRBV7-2,CASSLGLAKYNEQFF,TGTGCCAGCAGCTTGGGGCTAGCCAAATACAATGAGCAGTTCTTC
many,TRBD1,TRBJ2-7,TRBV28,CASSFTGGKDEQYF,TGTGCCAGCAGTTTCACAGGGGGAAAGGACGAGCAGTACTTC
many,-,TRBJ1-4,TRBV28,CATMEGIGEKLFF,TGTGCCACCATGGAGGGGATCGGGGAAAAACTGTTTTTT
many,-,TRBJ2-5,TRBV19,CASSIQAQETQYF,TGTGCCAGTAGTATACAGGCCCAAGAGACCCAGTACTTC
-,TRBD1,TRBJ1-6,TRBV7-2,CASSWQGQGAGGGSPLHF,TGTGCCAGCAGCTGGCAGGGACAGGGGGCAGGGGGCGGGTCACCCCTCCACTTT
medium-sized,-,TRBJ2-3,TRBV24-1,CATGMSLADTQYF,TGTGCCACCGGAATGAGCCTAGCAGATACGCAGTATTTT
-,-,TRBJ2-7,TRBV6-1,CASSEGDSEAGEQYF,TGTGCCAGCAGTGAAGGAGACAGCGAGGCCGGGGAGCAGTACTTC
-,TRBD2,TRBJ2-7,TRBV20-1,CSARDPECGRYEQYF,TGCAGTGCTAGAGATCCGGAGTGCGGGAGGTACGAGCAGTACTTC
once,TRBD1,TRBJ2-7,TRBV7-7,CASSFRGQGKSYEQYF,TGTGCCAGCAGCTTTCGCGGACAGGGGAAATCCTACGAGCAGTACTTC
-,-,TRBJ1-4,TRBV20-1,CSARINEKLFF,TGCAGTGCTAGAATTAATGAAAAACTGTTTTTT
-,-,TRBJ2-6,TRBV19,CASSRGANVLTF,TGTGCCAGTAGTCGTGGGGCCAACGTCCTGACTTTC
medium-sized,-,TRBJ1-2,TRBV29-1,CSVVGSNYGYTF,TGCAGCGTTGTAGGCAGCAACTATGGCTACACCTTC
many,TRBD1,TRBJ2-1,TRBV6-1,CASRDRGRNEQFF,TGTGCCAGCAGGGACAGGGGGCGAAATGAGCAGTTCTTC
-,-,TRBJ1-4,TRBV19,CASGGPGNEKLFF,TGTGCCAGTGGCGGGCCCGGGAATGAAAAACTGTTTTTT
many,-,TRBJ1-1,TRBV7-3,CASSSQSNTEAFF,TGTGCCAGCAGCTCGCAGTCGAACACTGAAGCTTTCTTT
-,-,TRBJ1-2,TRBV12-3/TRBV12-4,CASSLLGPLGNGYTF,TGTGCCAGCAGCCTGTTGGGACCTTTGGGGAATGGCTACACCTTC
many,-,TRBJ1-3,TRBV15,CATSRDFSGNTIYF,TGTGCCACCAGCAGGGACTTCTCTGGAAACACCATATATTTT
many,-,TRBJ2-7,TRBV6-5,CASRRGALGDEQYF,TGTGCCAGCAGAAGGGGGGCCCTGGGGGACGAGCAGTACTTC
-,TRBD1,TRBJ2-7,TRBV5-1,CASSPGRQGSYEQYF,TGCGCCAGCAGCCCAGGTAGACAGGGATCCTACGAGCAGTACTTC
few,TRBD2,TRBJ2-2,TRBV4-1,CASSQVRLAGGPGDTGELFF,TGCGCCAGCAGCCAAGTTCGGCTAGCGGGAGGGCCAGGGGACACCGGGGAGCTGTTTTTT
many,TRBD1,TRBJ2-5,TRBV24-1,CATSGQGRKTQYF,TGTGCCACCAGTGGACAGGGTAGGAAGACCCAGTACTTC
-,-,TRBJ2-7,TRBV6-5,CASSASWGNYEQYF,TGTGCCAGCAGCGCTTCGTGGGGCAACTACGAGCAGTACTTC
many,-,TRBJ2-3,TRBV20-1,CSARDFGRDTQYF,TGCAGTGCTAGAGATTTCGGAAGAGATACGCAGTATTTT
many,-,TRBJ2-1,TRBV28,CASSFSGLADYNEQFF,TGTGCCAGCAGTTTTAGTGGGCTAGCAGACTACAATGAGCAGTTCTTC
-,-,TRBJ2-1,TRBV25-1,CASSEGGYSHEQFF,TGTGCCAGCAGTGAAGGCGGGTACTCTCATGAGCAGTTCTTC
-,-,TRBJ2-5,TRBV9,CASSSRANTNQETQYF,TGTGCCAGCAGCTCAAGGGCCAACACGAACCAAGAGACCCAGTACTTC
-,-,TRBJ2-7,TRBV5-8,CASSLTGNEQYF,TGTGCCAGCAGCTTGACAGGGAATGAGCAGTACTTC
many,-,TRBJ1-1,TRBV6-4,CASSEVPGGSEAFF,TGTGCCAGCAGTGAGGTCCCCGGGGGTTCTGAAGCTTTCTTT
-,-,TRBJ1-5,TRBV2,CAPAGGVQPQHF,TGTGCCCCAGCGGGAGGCGTTCAGCCCCAGCATTTT
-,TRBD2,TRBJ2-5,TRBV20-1,CSAGKGLEQETQYF,TGCAGTGCTGGAAAGGGACTAGAACAAGAGACCCAGTACTTC
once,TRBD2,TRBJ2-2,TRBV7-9,CASSLASGELFF,TGTGCCAGCAGCTTGGCTAGCGGTGAGCTGTTTTTT